What follows is one T cell receptor beta chain and its context. Its antigen is unknown. Per-base quality was not reported, and no clone a single base away is much larger than it. This entry is derived from a study of blood T cell repertoires in COVID-19 (dated by TCRdb to 2020 to 2022). Background on the whole study: Samples covering the acute and convalescent phases of COVID-19 were provided by collaborators in the United States, Italy and Spain. The prospective study material was composed of cDNA or gDNA derived from T cells, B-cell-depleted T cells, or PBMCs. Subjects who had been exposed to COVID-19, were actively infected with it, or had recovered from it provided the deeply sampled blood TCRbeta repertoires that made up the dataset. The repertoires were released in a freely available public database meant as a resource for research on the immune response to SARS-CoV-2. Samples came from the ongoing ImmuneRACE study (first 160 participants) plus 1,254 subjects from 6 global collaborators. The sample metadata nearly always contained a de-identified subject ID, COVID-19 status, age in years and sex. HLA class I and class II types, where available, came from metadata supplied by the sample provider rather than from assay-based typing.

Collaborating institutions collected whole blood in K2EDTA tubes following their own protocols. For TCRbeta analysis, collaborators shipped samples as frozen whole blood, isolated PBMCs, or DNA extracted from either of those sample types. TCRbeta CDR3 regions were amplified from genomic DNA using the immunoSEQ Assay, a bias-controlled multiplex PCR. As for how the authors treated the data: Nucleated cell counts per sample were estimated from amplification of reference gene primers within the assay. Sequence reads were collapsed and filtered to measure the absolute abundance of every unique TCRbeta CDR3 rearrangement. For each sample, productive Simpson clonality was calculated as the square root of Simpson's diversity index over productive rearrangements. As stored in TCRdb, this immuneACCESS dataset retains in-frame rearrangements with V and J assigned. A fraction of the clones does not appear; measured against another copy, unresolved V genes explain less than half of the discrepancy, and the remainder lacks a known reason. That table furnishes V, J and clone size, whereas the DNA furnished D and trimming. The sample data list under 200,000 clones, and 80% of these were observed just once. The leading ten clones occupy around 6.9% of the sample.

General study outcomes and caveats: Clinical and demographic metadata were provided uncurated, with the amount varying by source and participant.

Unmatched junction bases come to 7, with V trimmed by 6 bases and J by 13 bases. The CDR3 runs 13 residues from the cysteine to the phenylalanine. The sequence is cut down to CDR3 DNA, 39 bases in frame from base 1. Sequences MGHDK (CDR1) and SYGVNS (CDR2) are obtained from the germline V gene. This sequence was found in a man aged 55 to 70 with acute or convalescent COVID-19. Here the chain combines TRBV25-1 and TRBJ2-1; 12 junctional bases match TRBD2. The sequencing input was peripheral blood. The CDR3 reads as follows: CASSTASGGVQFF. The nucleotide sequence is TGTGCCAGCAGCACCGCTAGCGGGGGGGTTCAGTTCTTC.